These 18 T cell receptor beta chains were sequenced from one sample in a study of T cell repertoires in cytomegalovirus infection. TCRdb passed the reads through MiXCR, listing each CDR3 protein once. The sample carries 310,000 or so distinct CDR3 sequences, roughly a tenth recorded once. Sequenced input: PBMCs. The receptors originated from a human donor in good health (CMV status not recorded). Some clones in this sample may be carry-over from other donors' samples.

In its sample, this clonotype was seen many times. V and J are TRBV11-2 and TRBJ1-6; the D gene is possibly TRBD1 (6 bases). Trimming cost V 5 bases and J 10 bases, with 12 bases left between them. CDR1 SGHAT and CDR2 FQNNGV come from the germline V gene. There are 13 residues in the CDR3. The CDR3 loop is CASSPGERSPLHF. The CDR3 DNA reads TGTGCCAGCAGCCCAGGGGAAAGGTCACCCCTCCACTTT.

This clonotype was detected many times. The chain is built from TRBV4-2 and TRBJ1-2; 8 bases agree with TRBD1. V was clipped by 0 bases and J by 4 bases; unmatched bases: 7. This CDR3 has 16 amino acids. The germline V gene has CDR1 LGHNA and CDR2 YNFKEQ. The CDR3 loop is CASSQDYTGGSYGYTF. The CDR3 coding sequence is TGTGCCAGCAGCCAAGATTACACAGGGGGGTCCTATGGCTACACCTTC.

This chain uses TRBV20-1 with TRBJ1-6, with 7 bases fitting TRBD1. The CDR3 spans 15 residues. V shed 5 bases, J shed 7 bases, and the junction held 11 bases outside the gene matches. Germline CDR1 and CDR2: DFQATT and SNEGSKA (reference sequence). The CDR3 DNA is TGCAGTGCTCAAAGGTTGGACAGGTTGAATTCACCCCTCCACTTT. It translates to CSAQRLDRLNSPLHF.

There are many counts of this clonotype. The chain is built from TRBV11-2 and TRBJ2-3, with D unresolved. Germline CDR1 is SGHAT and CDR2 is FQNNGV. Between the trimmed V and J ends, which lost 4 bases and 11 bases, there was a span of 10 bases. The CDR3 length is 11 residues. The CDR3 is CASSSARRQYF. The DNA for the CDR3 is TGTGCCAGCAGCTCAGCGCGGCGGCAGTATTTT.

This clonotype was observed at least ten times. The V and J genes are TRBV7-3 and TRBJ2-3; possible D gene TRBD2, 7 bases. From germline, CDR1 is SGHTA and CDR2 FQGTGA. Trimming left V 5 bases short and J 2 bases short, with 17 bases between. This CDR3 region has 16 residues. The CDR3 loop reads CASSPAEGGVTDTQYF. The CDR3 DNA reads TGTGCCAGCAGCCCAGCGGAGGGGGGGGTCACAGATACGCAGTATTTT.

This chain joins TRBV20-1 and TRBJ2-3; TRBD2 matches 14 bases. The CDR3 is 17 amino acids. The V segment lost 6 bases and the J segment 5 bases; nucleotides outside the gene matches: 13. Germline CDR1 reads DFQATT; CDR2 reads SNEGSKA (reference sequence). In nucleotides, the CDR3 is TGCAGTGCGGGGAGACTAGCGGGGGGGCCAACCAGAGATACGCAGTATTTT. It codes for CSAGRLAGGPTRDTQYF.

The table lists this clonotype with many counts. V and J are TRBV25-1 and TRBJ2-3, with D tentatively TRBD1 (6 bases). Germline-derived CDR1 and CDR2 are MGHDK and SYGVNS. Deletions cut 5 bases from V and 3 bases from J, with 21 bases between. The CDR3 consists of 17 residues. CDR3 residues: CASSQKAGGGRTDTQYF. The DNA of the CDR3 is TGTGCCAGCAGTCAAAAAGCTGGGGGCGGAAGGACAGATACGCAGTATTTT.

Ten or more counts support this clonotype. The chain uses TRBV6-5 and TRBJ2-2; D gene uncertain. Germline CDR1 MNHEY, CDR2 SVGAGI. CDR3 length: 12 amino acids. With 6 bases removed from V and 4 bases from J, the gap between germline ends came to 6 bases. The CDR3 spells CASRRTTGELFF. As DNA, the CDR3 is TGTGCCAGCAGAAGGACCACCGGGGAGCTGTTTTTT.

The chain recombines TRBV10-3 with TRBJ1-5; a possible D gene is TRBD1 (6 bases). Germline CDR1 is ENHRY and CDR2 is SYGVKD. The CDR3 is 16 residues long. With 10 bases removed from V and 2 bases from J, the gap between germline ends came to 21 bases. CDR3 sequence reads: CATSVGGRVGNQPQHF. CDR3 coding DNA: TGTGCCACATCAGTTGGGGGCAGAGTGGGCAATCAGCCCCAGCATTTT.

This clonotype was recorded many times. The V gene is TRBV29-1, the J gene TRBJ1-2; the D is unclear. Germline-derived CDR1 and CDR2 are SQVTM and ANQGSEA. The length of the CDR3 is 13 residues. Trimming removed 8 bases at V and 6 bases at J, with 19 bases between. As DNA, the CDR3 is TGCAGCCCACCTCGGGCGATCATCGATGGCTACACCTTC. It codes for CSPPRAIIDGYTF.

This clonotype was recorded many times. This chain joins TRBV7-2 and TRBJ2-1; the match to TRBD1 covers 7 bases. This CDR3 is built from 13 residues. Losses at the gene ends were 7 bases for V and 7 bases for J; bases not matched to a gene: 7. Germline loops: CDR1 SGHTA, CDR2 FQGNSA. CDR3 bases: TGTGCCAGCATCCGGGACAGAATAAATGAGCAGTTCTTC. Its translation: CASIRDRINEQFF.

This clonotype came up many times. The chain is built from TRBV20-1 and TRBJ2-1, with 16 bases lining up with TRBD2. There are 16 residues in the CDR3. After removal of 4 bases from V and 10 bases from J, the junction contained 10 bases not matched to a gene. Germline CDR1 DFQATT, CDR2 SNEGSKA (reference sequence). The CDR3 loop is CSAISPGTSGGVEQFF. The CDR3 DNA sequence: TGCAGTGCTATAAGTCCCGGGACTAGCGGGGGGGTCGAGCAGTTCTTC.

This clonotype was observed a few times. The V gene is TRBV6-5, the J gene TRBJ2-7, with D tentatively TRBD1 (6 bases). CDR1 is MNHEY, CDR2 SVGAGI, per germline. V shed 0 bases and J shed 13 bases, with 16 bases lying between them. This CDR3 is 13 amino acids long. The CDR3 protein is CASSYSIQGKIYV. The CDR3 DNA is TGTGCCAGCAGTTACTCGATACAGGGAAAGATTTACGTC.

The rearrangement links TRBV6-2 or TRBV6-3 to TRBJ2-2; 8 bases are shared with TRBD2. V gave up 7 bases and J gave up 2 bases; unmatched junction bases: 6. This CDR3 is 15 amino acids long. Germline CDR1 is MNHEY and CDR2 is SVGEGT. This CDR3 reads CASTLGLANTGELFF. The CDR3 region has the DNA TGTGCCAGCACCCTCGGACTAGCCAACACCGGGGAGCTGTTTTTT.

This clonotype was counted many times. The chain links TRBV7-2 to TRBJ2-1; D is perhaps TRBD1 or TRBD2 (6 bases each). The CDR3 has 15 amino acids. Trimming shortened V by 2 bases and J by 7 bases, and 15 bases separated the two germline ends. Germline V CDR1 and CDR2: SGHTA, FQGNSA. The CDR3 region is CASSLPRGRGNEQFF. Written as DNA, the CDR3 is TGTGCCAGCAGCTTACCACGGGGGCGGGGAAATGAGCAGTTCTTC.

The V call is TRBV5-1, the J call TRBJ2-6; TRBD1 might be the D (6 bases). Germline CDR1 reads SGHRS; CDR2 reads YFSETQ. The CDR3 totals 15 residues. With 7 bases removed from V and 4 bases from J, the gap between germline ends came to 15 bases. The CDR3 sequence: CASCPQGTGANVLTF. The CDR3, as DNA: TGCGCCAGCTGCCCACAGGGTACCGGGGCCAACGTCCTGACTTTC.

This clonotype was seen a handful of times. The chain has TRBV28 and TRBJ2-1; 10 bases agree with TRBD2. The CDR3 extends over 16 amino acids. V lost 2 bases to trimming and J lost 6 bases; unmatched junction nucleotides: 7. Germline loops: CDR1 MDHEN, CDR2 SYDVKM. CDR3 coding DNA: TGTGCCAGCAGTTTAAGGGGACTAGCGAAATCCAATGAGCAGTTCTTC. It is translated as CASSLRGLAKSNEQFF.

The table lists this clonotype with many counts. The chain uses TRBV2 and TRBJ2-3; 10 bases agree with TRBD2. Germline CDR1 is SNHLY and CDR2 is FYNNEI. J lost 6 bases, V lost 2 bases, and 2 bases had no gene match. This CDR3 has 14 residues. The CDR3 coding sequence is TGTGCCAGCAGTGAAACTAGCGGGGAGGATACGCAGTATTTT. Encoded protein: CASSETSGEDTQYF. Complete variable domain (other parts from reference TRBV2 and TRBJ2-3): EPEVTQTPSHQVTQMGQEVILRCVPISNHLYFYWYRQILGQKVEFLVSFYNNEISEKSEIFDDQFSVERPDGSNFTLKIRSTKLEDSAMYFCASSETSGEDTQYFGPGTRLTVL.